The clone carrying this TCR beta chain was detected only a few times. Its antigen remains unidentified. This entry is derived from a study of post-analysis software for immune sequencing data. This CDR3 region has 14 residues. Per the germline V gene, CDR1 is SQVTM and CDR2 is ANQGSEA. After removal of 4 bases from V and 7 bases from J, the junction contained 8 bases not matched to a gene. Study-wide results and limits: TRBV segments more frequent in patients than in controls numbered roughly 5 and included TRBV5-6, TRBV5-1 and TRBV20-1. Multiple sclerosis patients showed significantly lower normalized Chao1 diversity than controls did.

Built from TCR beta cDNA, the libraries had unique molecular identifiers in them. TCRdb ran MiXCR on the PCR reads and lists one entry per CDR3 protein. There are hundreds of thousands of distinct CDR3 sequences in the sample; approximately 60% occur only once, and 10% to 12% lies in the top ten. The sequence was obtained from a girl aged 2 to 10 with multiple sclerosis. The V call is TRBV29-1, the J call TRBJ2-1, with TRBD2 matching 9 bases. Sequencing was done on a sample of blood. CDR3 sequence reads: CSVVSAGGPNEQFF. The DNA for the CDR3 is TGCAGCGTTGTTTCGGCGGGAGGGCCGAATGAGCAGTTCTTC.